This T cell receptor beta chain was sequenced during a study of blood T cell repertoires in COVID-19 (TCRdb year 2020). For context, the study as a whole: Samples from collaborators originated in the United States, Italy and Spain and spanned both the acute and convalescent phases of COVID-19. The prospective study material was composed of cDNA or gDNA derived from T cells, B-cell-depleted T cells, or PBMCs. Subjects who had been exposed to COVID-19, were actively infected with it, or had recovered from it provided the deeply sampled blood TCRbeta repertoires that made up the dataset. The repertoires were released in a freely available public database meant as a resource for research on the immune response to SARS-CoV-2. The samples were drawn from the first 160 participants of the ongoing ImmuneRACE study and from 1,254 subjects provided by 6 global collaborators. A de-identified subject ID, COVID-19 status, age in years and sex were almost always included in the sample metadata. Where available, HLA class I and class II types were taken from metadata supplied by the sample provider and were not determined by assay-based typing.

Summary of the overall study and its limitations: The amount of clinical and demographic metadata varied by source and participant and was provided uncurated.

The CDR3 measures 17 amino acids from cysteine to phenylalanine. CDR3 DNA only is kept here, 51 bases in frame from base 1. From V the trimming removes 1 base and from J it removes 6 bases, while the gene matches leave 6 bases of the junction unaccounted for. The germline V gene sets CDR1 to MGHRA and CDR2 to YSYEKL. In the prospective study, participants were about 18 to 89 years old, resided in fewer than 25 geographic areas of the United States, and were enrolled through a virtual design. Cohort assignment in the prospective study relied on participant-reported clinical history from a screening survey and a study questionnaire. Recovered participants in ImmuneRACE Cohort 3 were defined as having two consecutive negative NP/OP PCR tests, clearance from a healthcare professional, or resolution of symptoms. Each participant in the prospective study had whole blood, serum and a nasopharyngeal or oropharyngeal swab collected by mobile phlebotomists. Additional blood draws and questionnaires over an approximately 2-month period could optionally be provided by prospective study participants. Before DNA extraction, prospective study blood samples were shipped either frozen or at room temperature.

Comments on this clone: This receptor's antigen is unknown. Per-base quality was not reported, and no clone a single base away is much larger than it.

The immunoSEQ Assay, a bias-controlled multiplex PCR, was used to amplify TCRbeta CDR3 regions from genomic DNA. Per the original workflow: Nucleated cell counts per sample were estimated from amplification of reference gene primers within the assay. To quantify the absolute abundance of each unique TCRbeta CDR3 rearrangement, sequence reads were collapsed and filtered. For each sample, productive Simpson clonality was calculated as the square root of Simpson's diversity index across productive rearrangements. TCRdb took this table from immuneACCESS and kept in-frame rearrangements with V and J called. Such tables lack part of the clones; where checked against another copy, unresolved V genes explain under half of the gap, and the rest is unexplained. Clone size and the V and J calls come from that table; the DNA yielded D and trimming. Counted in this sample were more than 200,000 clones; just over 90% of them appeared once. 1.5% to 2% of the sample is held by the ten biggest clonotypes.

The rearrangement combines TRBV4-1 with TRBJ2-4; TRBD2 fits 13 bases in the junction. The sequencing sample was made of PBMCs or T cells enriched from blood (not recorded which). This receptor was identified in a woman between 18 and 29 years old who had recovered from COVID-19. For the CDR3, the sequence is CASSQVGLAGAGNIQYF. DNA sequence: TGCGCCAGCAGCCAAGTTGGACTAGCGGGGGCGGGAAACATTCAGTACTTC.